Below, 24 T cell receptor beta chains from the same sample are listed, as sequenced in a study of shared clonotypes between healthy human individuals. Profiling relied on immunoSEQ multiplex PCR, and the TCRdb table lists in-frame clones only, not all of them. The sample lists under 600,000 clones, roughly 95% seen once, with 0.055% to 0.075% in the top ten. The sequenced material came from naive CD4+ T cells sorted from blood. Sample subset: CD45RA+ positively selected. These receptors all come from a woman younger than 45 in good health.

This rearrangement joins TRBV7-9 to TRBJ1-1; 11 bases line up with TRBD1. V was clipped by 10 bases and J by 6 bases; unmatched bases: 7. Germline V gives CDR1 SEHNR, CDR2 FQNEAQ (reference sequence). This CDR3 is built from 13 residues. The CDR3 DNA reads TGTGCCACTCCGGGACAGGGGGTGCCTGAAGCTTTCTTT. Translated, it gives CATPGQGVPEAFF.

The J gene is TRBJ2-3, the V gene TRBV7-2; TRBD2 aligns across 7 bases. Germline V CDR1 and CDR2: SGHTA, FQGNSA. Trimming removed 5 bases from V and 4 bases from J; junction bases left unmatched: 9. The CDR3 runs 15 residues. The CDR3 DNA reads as TGTGCCAGCAGCCCCGGACTAGGGGAGGCAGATACGCAGTATTTT. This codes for CASSPGLGEADTQYF. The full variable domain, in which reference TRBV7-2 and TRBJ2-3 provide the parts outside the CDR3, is GAGVSQSPSNKVTEKGKDVELRCDPISGHTALYWYRQSLGQGLEFLIYFQGNSAPDKSGLPSDRFSAERTGGSVSTLTIQRTQQEDSAVYLCASSPGLGEADTQYFGPGTRLTVL.

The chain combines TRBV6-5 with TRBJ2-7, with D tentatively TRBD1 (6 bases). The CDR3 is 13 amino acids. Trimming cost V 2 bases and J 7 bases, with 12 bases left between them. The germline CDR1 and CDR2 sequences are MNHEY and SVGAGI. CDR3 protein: CASSYDRSWEQYF. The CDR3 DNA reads TGTGCCAGCAGTTACGACAGGAGTTGGGAGCAGTACTTC.

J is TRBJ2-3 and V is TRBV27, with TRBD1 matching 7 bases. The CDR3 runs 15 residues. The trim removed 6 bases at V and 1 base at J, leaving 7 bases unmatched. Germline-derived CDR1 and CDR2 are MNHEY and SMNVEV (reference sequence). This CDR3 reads CASSRGTVGTDTQYF. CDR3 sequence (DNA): TGTGCCAGCAGCCGAGGGACAGTTGGCACAGATACGCAGTATTTT.

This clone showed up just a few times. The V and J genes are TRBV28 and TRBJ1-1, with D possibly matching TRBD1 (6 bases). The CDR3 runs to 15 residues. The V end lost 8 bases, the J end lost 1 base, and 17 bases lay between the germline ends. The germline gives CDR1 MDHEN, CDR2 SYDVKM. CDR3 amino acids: CASSGAGPWNTEAFF. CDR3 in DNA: TGTGCCAGCTCAGGGGCCGGGCCATGGAACACTGAAGCTTTCTTT.

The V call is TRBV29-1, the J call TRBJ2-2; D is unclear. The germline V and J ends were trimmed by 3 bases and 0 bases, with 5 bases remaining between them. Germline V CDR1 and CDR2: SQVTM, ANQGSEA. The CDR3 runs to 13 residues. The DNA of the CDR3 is TGCAGCGTTGATATGTCGAACACCGGGGAGCTGTTTTTT. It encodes CSVDMSNTGELFF.

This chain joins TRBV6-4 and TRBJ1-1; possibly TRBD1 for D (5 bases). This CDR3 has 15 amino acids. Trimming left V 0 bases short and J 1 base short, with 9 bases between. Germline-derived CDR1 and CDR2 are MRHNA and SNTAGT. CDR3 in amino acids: CASSDSSGTNTEAFF. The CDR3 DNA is TGTGCCAGCAGTGACTCGTCAGGGACGAACACTGAAGCTTTCTTT.

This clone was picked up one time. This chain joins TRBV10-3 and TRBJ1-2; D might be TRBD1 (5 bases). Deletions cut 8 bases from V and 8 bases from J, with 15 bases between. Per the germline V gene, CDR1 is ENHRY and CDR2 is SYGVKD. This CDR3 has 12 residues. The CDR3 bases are TGTGCCATCCTGGTGAGGGGAGACGGCTACACCTTC. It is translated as CAILVRGDGYTF.

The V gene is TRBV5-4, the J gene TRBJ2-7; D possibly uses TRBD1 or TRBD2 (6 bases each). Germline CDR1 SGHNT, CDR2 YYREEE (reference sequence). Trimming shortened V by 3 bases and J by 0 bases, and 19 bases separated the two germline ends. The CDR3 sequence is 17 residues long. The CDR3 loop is CASSWGVTGSGSYEQYF. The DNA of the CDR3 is TGTGCCAGCAGCTGGGGGGTGACAGGATCCGGCTCCTACGAGCAGTACTTC.

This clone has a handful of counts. This chain's CDR3 is CASSGGYYGYTF. The DNA of the CDR3 is TGTGCCAGCAGTGGGGGATATTATGGCTACACCTTC. The chain combines TRBV6-5 with TRBJ1-2, with D possibly being TRBD1 (5 bases). Trimming stripped 5 bases from V and 5 bases from J, with 9 bases between. The length of the CDR3 is 12 residues. CDR1 MNHEY and CDR2 SVGAGI come from the germline V gene.

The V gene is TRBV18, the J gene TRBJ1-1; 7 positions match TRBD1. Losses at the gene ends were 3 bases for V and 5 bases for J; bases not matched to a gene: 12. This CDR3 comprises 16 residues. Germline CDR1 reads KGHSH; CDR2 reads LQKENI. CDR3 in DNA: TGTGCCAGCTCACCTTTTGGGGCAGGGGGATTTACTGAAGCTTTCTTT. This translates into CASSPFGAGGFTEAFF.

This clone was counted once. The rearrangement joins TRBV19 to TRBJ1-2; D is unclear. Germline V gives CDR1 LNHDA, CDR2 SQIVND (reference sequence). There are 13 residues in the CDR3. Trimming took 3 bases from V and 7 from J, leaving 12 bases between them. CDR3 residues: CASSIEAGGGYTF. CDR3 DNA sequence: TGTGCCAGTAGTATCGAGGCTGGCGGTGGCTACACCTTC.

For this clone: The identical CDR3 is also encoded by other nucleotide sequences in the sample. The CDR3 sequence is CASSLGGGKETQYF. CDR3 bases: TGCGCCAGCAGCTTGGGTGGGGGTAAAGAGACCCAGTACTTC. V gene TRBV5-1 combines with J gene TRBJ2-5; D tentatively fits TRBD1 or TRBD2 (5 bases each). Between the trimmed V and J ends, which lost 0 bases and 3 bases, there was a span of 9 bases. Per the germline V gene, CDR1 is SGHRS and CDR2 is YFSETQ. CDR3 length: 14 amino acids.

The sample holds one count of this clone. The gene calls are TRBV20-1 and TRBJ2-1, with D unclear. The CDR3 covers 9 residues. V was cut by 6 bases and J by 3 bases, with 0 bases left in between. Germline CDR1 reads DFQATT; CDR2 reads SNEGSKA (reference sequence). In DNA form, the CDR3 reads TGCAGTGCCTACAATGAGCAGTTCTTC. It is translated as CSAYNEQFF.

The chain's CDR3 is CASSPWTGVVGTEAFF. As DNA, the CDR3 is TGTGCCAGCAGCCCCTGGACAGGGGTGGTAGGGACTGAAGCTTTCTTT. V and J are TRBV5-5 and TRBJ1-1; 9 bases line up with TRBD1. CDR1 and CDR2 (germline): SGHKS, YYEKEE (reference sequence). J was trimmed by 5 bases and V by 4 bases; bases with no gene match: 12. This CDR3 region has 16 residues.

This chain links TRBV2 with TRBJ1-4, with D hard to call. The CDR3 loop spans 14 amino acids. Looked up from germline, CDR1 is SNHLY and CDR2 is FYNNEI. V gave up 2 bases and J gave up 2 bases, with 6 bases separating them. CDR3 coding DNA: TGTGCCAGCAGTGAAATGGGGACTAATGAAAAACTGTTTTTT. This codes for CASSEMGTNEKLFF.

The CDR3, as DNA: TGTGCTAGTGGTTTGGTAAAGGGCAGGGGGCGTGAGACCCAGTACTTC. Protein sequence: CASGLVKGRGRETQYF. J is TRBJ2-5 and V is TRBV12-5, with TRBD1 matching over 8 bases. V trimming: 0 bases; J trimming: 5 bases; junction bases outside the gene matches: 8. There are 16 residues in the CDR3. CDR1 and CDR2 (germline): LGHNT, FRNRAP.

The CDR3, as DNA: TGTGCCAGCAGATGGGTAGCGGCGTATGAGCAGTTCTTC. Its translation: CASRWVAAYEQFF. The V call is TRBV11-2, the J call TRBJ2-1; D is perhaps TRBD2 (6 bases). The V end was cut by 6 bases, the J end by 8 bases, with 14 bases between. This CDR3 is 13 amino acids long. Germline CDR1 is SGHAT and CDR2 is FQNNGV.

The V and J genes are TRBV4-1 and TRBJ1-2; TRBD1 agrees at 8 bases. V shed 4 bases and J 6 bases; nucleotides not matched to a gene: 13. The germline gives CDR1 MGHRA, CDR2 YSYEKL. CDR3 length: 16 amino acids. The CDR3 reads CASSPFRDRPGDGYTF. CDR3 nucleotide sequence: TGCGCCAGCAGCCCATTCAGGGACAGGCCTGGGGATGGCTACACCTTC.

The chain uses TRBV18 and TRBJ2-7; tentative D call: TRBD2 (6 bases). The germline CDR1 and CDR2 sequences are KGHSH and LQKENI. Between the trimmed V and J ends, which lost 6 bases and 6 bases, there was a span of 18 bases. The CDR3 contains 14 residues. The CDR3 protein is CASSTEGTGSEQYF. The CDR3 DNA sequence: TGTGCCAGCTCCACCGAGGGGACTGGATCCGAGCAGTACTTC.

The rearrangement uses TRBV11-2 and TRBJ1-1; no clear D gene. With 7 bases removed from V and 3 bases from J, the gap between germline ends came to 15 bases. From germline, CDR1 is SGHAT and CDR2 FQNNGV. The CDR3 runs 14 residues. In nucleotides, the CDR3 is TGTGCCAGCAAACTGATGGATGGGGACACTGAAGCTTTCTTT. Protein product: CASKLMDGDTEAFF. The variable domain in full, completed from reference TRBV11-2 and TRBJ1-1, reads EAGVAQSPRYKIIEKRQSVAFWCNPISGHATLYWYQQILGQGPKLLIQFQNNGVVDDSQLPKDRFSAERLKGVDSTLKIQPAKLEDSAVYLCASKLMDGDTEAFFGQGTRLTVV.

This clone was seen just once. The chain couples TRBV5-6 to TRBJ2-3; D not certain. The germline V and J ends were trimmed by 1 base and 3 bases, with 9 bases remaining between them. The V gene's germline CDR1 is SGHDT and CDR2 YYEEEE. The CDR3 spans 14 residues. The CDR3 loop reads CASSLLSRTDTQYF. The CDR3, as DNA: TGTGCCAGCAGCTTGTTGTCGCGTACAGATACGCAGTATTTT.

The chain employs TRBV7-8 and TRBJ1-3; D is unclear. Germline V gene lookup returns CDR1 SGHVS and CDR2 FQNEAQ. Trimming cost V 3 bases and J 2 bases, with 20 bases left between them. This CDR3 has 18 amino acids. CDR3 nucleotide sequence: TGTGCCAGCAGCTTCTACCAAGGTTTAGGGTTAACTGGAAACACCATATATTTT. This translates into CASSFYQGLGLTGNTIYF.

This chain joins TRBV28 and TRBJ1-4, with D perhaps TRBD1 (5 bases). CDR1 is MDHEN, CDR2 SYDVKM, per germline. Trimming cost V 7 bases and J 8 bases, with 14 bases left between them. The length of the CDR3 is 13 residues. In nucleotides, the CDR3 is TGTGCCAGCACCCCCCAGGGTCGAGAAAAACTGTTTTTT. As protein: CASTPQGREKLFF.